A selection of T cell receptor beta chains follows, all from one sample in a study of human T cells and chemical hapten exposure. Each CDR3 protein is one row after TCRdb ran MiXCR on the RACE reads. The table has about 120,000 distinct CDR3 sequences, around 11% seen once. The sequenced sample was whole blood, obtained in connection with sensitization to the hapten diphenylcyclopropenone (DPC). Every receptor here comes from a woman aged 45-65 years with alopecia areata. Some clones in this sample may be carry-over from other donors' samples. The CDR3 runs from the conserved cysteine through the conserved F or W. D genes are given only for firm matches. A clone size is listed for some rows: how often the clone was seen (once, few, many), or a class if it is expanded.

TRBV27	-	TRBJ1-1	-	CASSSFGEAFF	TGTGCCAGCAGTTCCTTTGGAGAAGCTTTCTTT
TRBV7-2	few	TRBJ2-7	-	CASSEGWGAEQYF	TGTGCCAGCAGCGAAGGTTGGGGTGCCGAGCAGTACTTC
TRBV29-1	few	TRBJ2-3	-	CSGRTVSTDTQYF	TGCAGCGGCCGGACAGTGAGTACAGATACGCAGTATTTT
TRBV4-2	few	TRBJ2-7	-	CASSQGLDYEQYF	TGTGCCAGCAGCCAAGGGCTGGACTACGAGCAGTACTTC
TRBV27	-	TRBJ2-7	TRBD2	CATRCSGSNEQYF	TGTGCCACCCGGTGTAGCGGGAGTAACGAGCAGTACTTC
TRBV29-1	-	TRBJ1-1	-	CSVDLSNTEAFF	TGCAGCGTTGACTTGAGTAACACTGAAGCTTTCTTT
TRBV20-1	-	TRBJ1-3	TRBD1	CSATRDRVRLYGNTIYF	TGCAGTGCTACCCGGGACAGGGTGAGGCTCTATGGAAACACCATATATTTT
TRBV4-1	many	TRBJ1-1	-	CASSQATGYTEAFF	TGCGCCAGCAGCCAAGCAACAGGGTACACTGAAGCTTTCTTT
TRBV12-3/TRBV12-4	many	TRBJ2-1	TRBD2	CASSSSGREQFF	TGTGCCAGCAGTAGCAGCGGGAGGGAGCAGTTCTTC
TRBV10-3	few	TRBJ1-3	TRBD1	CAISGGQGLSGNTIYF	TGTGCCATCTCTGGGGGACAGGGGCTCTCTGGAAACACCATATATTTT
TRBV7-2	few	TRBJ1-5	-	CASSLAGGRGRGNQPQHF	TGTGCCAGCAGCTTAGCGGGGGGACGGGGAAGAGGCAATCAGCCCCAGCATTTT
TRBV11-2	many	TRBJ2-1	TRBD2	CASSSGTTNEQFF	TGTGCCAGCAGCTCCGGGACTACCAATGAGCAGTTCTTC
TRBV7-6	many	TRBJ2-2	TRBD2	CASRRTSGNTGELFF	TGTGCCAGCAGGCGGACTAGCGGCAACACCGGGGAGCTGTTTTTT
TRBV18	few	TRBJ2-3	TRBD2	CASSPEELAGEDTQYF	TGTGCCAGCTCACCAGAAGAACTAGCGGGAGAAGATACGCAGTATTTT
TRBV7-8	few	TRBJ1-5	TRBD1	CASSPPDRHNQPQHF	TGTGCCAGCAGCCCGCCGGACAGGCACAATCAGCCCCAGCATTTT
TRBV27	many	TRBJ2-7	-	CASSLQNRPGYEQYF	TGTGCCAGCAGTTTACAGAACAGGCCGGGGTACGAGCAGTACTTC
TRBV3-1	few	TRBJ2-7	-	CASSQGLGEQYF	TGTGCCAGCAGCCAAGGCTTGGGCGAGCAGTACTTC
TRBV21-1	-	TRBJ2-5	-	CASSKGGHPGKETQYF	TGTGCCAGCAGCAAAGGAGGGCATCCAGGGAAAGAGACCCAGTACTTC
TRBV11-2	many	TRBJ2-1	-	CASSLDRAPGKFF	TGTGCCAGCAGCTTAGATCGCGCCCCAGGCAAGTTCTTC
TRBV7-2	-	TRBJ1-1	-	CASSLPRGGRNTNTEAFF	TGTGCCAGCAGCTTACCTAGAGGGGGGCGAAACACGAACACTGAAGCTTTCTTT
TRBV12-3/TRBV12-4	few	TRBJ1-1	TRBD1	CASSPTGTEFAEAFF	TGTGCCAGCAGTCCAACCGGGACAGAGTTTGCTGAAGCTTTCTTT
TRBV10-3	few	TRBJ1-1	TRBD1	CAISGRDRLSEAFF	TGTGCCATCAGTGGGAGGGACAGGCTCTCCGAAGCTTTCTTT
TRBV3-1	few	TRBJ2-3	-	CASSQEGAGDTQYF	TGTGCCAGCAGCCAAGAAGGGGCCGGGGATACGCAGTATTTT
TRBV6-5	-	TRBJ2-7	TRBD2	CASKVERGGDEQYF	TGTGCCAGCAAGGTTGAGCGGGGGGGCGACGAGCAGTACTTC
TRBV7-8	few	TRBJ2-4	-	CASSLTDRGLGAKNIQYF	TGTGCCAGCAGCCTCACAGACCGGGGGTTAGGGGCCAAAAACATTCAGTACTTC
TRBV12-5	few	TRBJ1-1	-	CASAIRDFGFF	TGTGCTAGTGCTATCAGGGATTTTGGTTTCTTT
TRBV11-2	few	TRBJ2-7	-	CASSSALVPYEQYF	TGTGCCAGCAGCTCGGCGCTAGTTCCCTACGAGCAGTACTTC
TRBV7-9	many	TRBJ2-5	TRBD1	CASSSPGQGVKTQYF	TGTGCCAGCAGCTCGCCGGGACAGGGGGTAAAGACCCAGTACTTC
TRBV12-3/TRBV12-4	-	TRBJ1-5	-	CASSAPGHRRHF	TGTGCCAGCAGCGCACCGGGACACCGGAGGCATTTT